These 9 T cell receptor beta chains came from one sample sequenced in a study of T-cell reconstitution after alpha-beta-depleted transplantation in children. Using unique molecular identifiers, the investigators prepared the TCRbeta library. Each CDR3 protein gets one entry after TCRdb re-called the PCR reads with MiXCR. The sample lists 200,000 or so distinct CDR3 sequences; approximately 8.4% were seen once. The sequencing used PBMCs, mostly from graft donor cells, collected 360 days after TCRalphabeta/CD19-depleted stem cell transplant. The receptor source for this set is a male patient under 10 years old who had a stem cell transplant for acute myeloid leukemia, so the T cells may come from the graft donor.

This sequence joins TRBV7-2 and TRBJ2-3; 9 bases align to TRBD2. Germline V gene sequence: CDR1 SGHTA, CDR2 FQGNSA. The CDR3 sequence is 15 residues long. The V gene end was trimmed by 2 bases and the J gene end by 4 bases; junction bases not matched to a gene: 4. The DNA of the CDR3 is TGTGCCAGCAGCTTATGGGCGGGAGGGCCAGATACGCAGTATTTT. This translates into CASSLWAGGPDTQYF.

This clonotype was picked up a small number of times. The chain recombines TRBV20-1 with TRBJ2-7, with 12 bases identical to TRBD2. The CDR3 has 15 residues. V was pared by 2 bases and J by 0 bases, with 2 bases of the junction left unmatched. CDR1 is DFQATT, CDR2 SNEGSKA, per germline (reference sequence). The CDR3 DNA reads TGCAGTGCTAGAAGGACTAGCGGGGCCTCCTACGAGCAGTACTTC. Its protein product is CSARRTSGASYEQYF.

This clonotype was observed many times. The chain couples TRBV10-3 to TRBJ2-3; D remains ambiguous. CDR1 is ENHRY and CDR2 is SYGVKD in the germline V gene. With 0 bases removed from V and 0 bases from J, the gap between germline ends came to 10 bases. This CDR3 is built from 16 residues. The CDR3 reads CAISESKKTSTDTQYF. In nucleotides, the CDR3 is TGTGCCATCAGTGAGTCGAAGAAAACTAGCACAGATACGCAGTATTTT.

The chain's CDR3 is CASSLVRDGEQFF. The CDR3, as DNA: TGCGCCAGCAGCTTGGTCAGGGACGGAGAGCAGTTCTTC. The chain is built from TRBV5-1 and TRBJ2-1; either TRBD1 or TRBD2 may fit D (5 bases each). Germline V lookup: CDR1 SGHRS, CDR2 YFSETQ. This CDR3 has 13 residues. Trimming removed 0 bases from V and 10 bases from J, with 11 bases in between.

The chain combines TRBV5-1 with TRBJ2-5; D is possibly TRBD2 (5 bases). With 4 bases removed from V and 4 bases from J, the gap between germline ends came to 17 bases. Germline CDR1 is SGHRS and CDR2 is YFSETQ. This CDR3 has 15 amino acids. DNA for the CDR3: TGCGCCAGCAGCGGAATACTAGGAGGCGGAGAGACCCAGTACTTC. This encodes CASSGILGGGETQYF. The full variable domain, its missing parts supplied by reference TRBV5-1 and TRBJ2-5, is KAGVTQTPRYLIKTRGQQVTLSCSPISGHRSVSWYQQTPGQGLQFLFEYFSETQRNKGNFPGRFSGRQFSNSRSEMNVSTLELGDSALYLCASSGILGGGETQYFGPGTRLLVL.

This clonotype occurred many times. V and J are TRBV28 and TRBJ2-1; 7 bases align to TRBD1. The V gene's germline CDR1 is MDHEN and CDR2 SYDVKM. V gave up 5 bases and J gave up 7 bases; unmatched junction bases: 5. The CDR3 sequence is 13 residues long. The CDR3 DNA follows: TGTGCCAGCAGTCCCGGGACAGAAAATGAGCAGTTCTTC. Translation: CASSPGTENEQFF.

The V call is TRBV27, the J call TRBJ2-7; 7 nucleotides match TRBD1. The trim removed 5 bases at V and 0 bases at J, leaving 4 bases unmatched. The CDR3 is made up of 14 amino acids. Germline V gene lookup returns CDR1 MNHEY and CDR2 SMNVEV (reference sequence). This chain's CDR3 is CASSTGTASYEQYF. Written as DNA, the CDR3 is TGTGCCAGCAGTACCGGGACAGCCTCCTACGAGCAGTACTTC.

This clonotype was picked up a small number of times. The J gene is TRBJ1-6, the V gene TRBV15; D gene unclear. The germline V and J ends were trimmed by 1 base and 11 bases, with 15 bases remaining between them. The CDR3 consists of 15 residues. Germline CDR1 LNHNV, CDR2 YYDKDF (reference sequence). CDR3: CATSRGVTSTTPLHF. CDR3 bases: TGTGCCACCAGCAGAGGCGTTACCAGCACGACACCCCTCCACTTT.

This rearrangement joins TRBV5-5 to TRBJ1-1; D is unclear. V was shortened by 1 base and J by 3 bases, with 16 bases between the two germline ends. This CDR3 comprises 16 residues. Germline V CDR1 and CDR2: SGHKS, YYEKEE (reference sequence). The DNA of the CDR3 is TGTGCCAGCAGCTTGATCAAAGACGGGGTGGACACTGAAGCTTTCTTT. This sequence encodes CASSLIKDGVDTEAFF.